This T cell receptor beta chain was documented in a study of T cells in Graves' hyperthyroidism and ophthalmopathy. In the study overall: Once the initial diagnosis was made, peripheral blood was obtained before any treatment.

The patients, who ranged from 18 to 65 in age, presented with newly diagnosed hyperthyroidism lasting under 2 months. Patients were excluded because of uncontrolled infection, other autoimmune disease, pregnancy or lactation. Clinicians diagnosed patients from clinical symptoms, serum thyroxine and TRAb, thyroid ultrasound and orbital computed tomography. Regions amplified from RNA transcripts were the TCR beta CDR3 regions. HTBI primers drove first-round RT-PCR of the TCR CDR3. One entry per CDR3 protein results from TCRdb running MiXCR on the multiplex PCR reads. The table includes about 360,000 distinct CDR3 sequences, roughly 25% detected once. The germline V gene has CDR1 MDHEN and CDR2 SYDVKM. The CDR3 is 17 amino acids. Of note for this clonotype: A clone one base away is much larger, so this may be a read error.

This TCR was recovered from a man between 50 and 59 years old with Graves' hyperthyroidism. Sequencing input: blood. The rearrangement joins TRBV28 to TRBJ2-1; 13 positions agree with TRBD2. The DNA matches TRBJ2-7 better at its end, which makes the J call doubtful. CDR3 DNA sequence: TGTGCCAGCAGTCTTTATGCCGGGACTAGCGGGACCAATGAGCAGTACTTC. Amino acids: CASSLYAGTSGTNEQYF.